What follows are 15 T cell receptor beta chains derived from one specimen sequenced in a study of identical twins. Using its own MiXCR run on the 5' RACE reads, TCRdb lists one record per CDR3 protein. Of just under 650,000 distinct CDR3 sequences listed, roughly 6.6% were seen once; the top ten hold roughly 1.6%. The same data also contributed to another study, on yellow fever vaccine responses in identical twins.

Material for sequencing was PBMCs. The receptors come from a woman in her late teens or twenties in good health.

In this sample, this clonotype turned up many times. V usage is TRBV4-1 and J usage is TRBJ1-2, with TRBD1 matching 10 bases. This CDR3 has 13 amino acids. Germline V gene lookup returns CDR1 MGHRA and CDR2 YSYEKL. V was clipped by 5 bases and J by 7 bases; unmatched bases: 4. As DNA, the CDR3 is TGCGCCAGCAGCACCGACAGGGGGCTTGGCTACACCTTC. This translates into CASSTDRGLGYTF.

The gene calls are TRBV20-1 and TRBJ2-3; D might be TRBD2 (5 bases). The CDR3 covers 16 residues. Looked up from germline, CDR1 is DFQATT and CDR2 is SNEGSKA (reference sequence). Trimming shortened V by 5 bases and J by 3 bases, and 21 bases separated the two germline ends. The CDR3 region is CSAESGNLAGTDTQYF. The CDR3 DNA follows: TGCAGTGCTGAAAGCGGAAACCTAGCTGGGACAGATACGCAGTATTTT.

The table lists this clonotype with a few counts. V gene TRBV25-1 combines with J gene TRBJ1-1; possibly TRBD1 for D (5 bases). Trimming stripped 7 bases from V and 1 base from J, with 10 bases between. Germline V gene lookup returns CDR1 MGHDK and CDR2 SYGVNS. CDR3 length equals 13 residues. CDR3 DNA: TGTGCCAGCAAGGGACGGGAGAACACTGAAGCTTTCTTT. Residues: CASKGRENTEAFF.

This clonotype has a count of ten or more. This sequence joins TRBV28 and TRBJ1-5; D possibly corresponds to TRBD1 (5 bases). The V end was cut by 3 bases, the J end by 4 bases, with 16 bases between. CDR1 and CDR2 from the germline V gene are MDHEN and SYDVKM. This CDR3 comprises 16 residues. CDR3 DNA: TGTGCCAGCAGTTTTGGGTCGGGGGGGAGTAATCAGCCCCAGCATTTT. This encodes CASSFGSGGSNQPQHF.

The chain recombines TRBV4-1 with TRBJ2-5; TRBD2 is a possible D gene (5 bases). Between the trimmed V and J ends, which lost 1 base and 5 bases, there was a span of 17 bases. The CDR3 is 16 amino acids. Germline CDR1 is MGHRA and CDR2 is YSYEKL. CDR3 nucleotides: TGCGCCAGCAGCCAAGGGAGTACTAGTGCTGGGGAGACCCAGTACTTC. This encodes CASSQGSTSAGETQYF.

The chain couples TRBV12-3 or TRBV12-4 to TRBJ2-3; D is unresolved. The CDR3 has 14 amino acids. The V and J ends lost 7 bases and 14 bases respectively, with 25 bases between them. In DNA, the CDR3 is TGTGCCAGCACCGGCAGTGATGGCCCTCAGGATCCGTATTTT. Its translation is CASTGSDGPQDPYF.

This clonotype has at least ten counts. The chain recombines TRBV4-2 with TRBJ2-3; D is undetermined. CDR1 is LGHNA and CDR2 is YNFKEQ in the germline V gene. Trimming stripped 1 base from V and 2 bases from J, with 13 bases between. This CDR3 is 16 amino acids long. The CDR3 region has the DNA TGTGCCAGCAGCCAAGGACTTAGAGGCGACACAGATACGCAGTATTTT. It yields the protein CASSQGLRGDTDTQYF.

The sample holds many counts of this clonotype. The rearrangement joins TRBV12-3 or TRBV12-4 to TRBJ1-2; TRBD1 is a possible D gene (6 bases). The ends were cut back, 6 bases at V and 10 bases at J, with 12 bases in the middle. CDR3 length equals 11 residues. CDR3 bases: TGTGCCAGCAGGGAAGGGGGGAACTACACCTTC. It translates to CASREGGNYTF.

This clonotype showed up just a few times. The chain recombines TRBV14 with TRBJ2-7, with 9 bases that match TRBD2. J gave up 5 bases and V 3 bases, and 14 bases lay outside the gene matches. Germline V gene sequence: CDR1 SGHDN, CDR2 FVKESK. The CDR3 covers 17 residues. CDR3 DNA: TGTGCCAGCAGCCATCTTCTAGCGGGATCCCTAAACGACGAGCAGTACTTC. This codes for CASSHLLAGSLNDEQYF.

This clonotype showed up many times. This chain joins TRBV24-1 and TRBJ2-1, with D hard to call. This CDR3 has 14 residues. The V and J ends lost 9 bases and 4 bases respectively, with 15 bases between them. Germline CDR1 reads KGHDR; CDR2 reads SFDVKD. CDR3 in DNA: TGTGCCACCGAAGGCCGTTCAGAGTACAATGAGCAGTTCTTC. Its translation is CATEGRSEYNEQFF.

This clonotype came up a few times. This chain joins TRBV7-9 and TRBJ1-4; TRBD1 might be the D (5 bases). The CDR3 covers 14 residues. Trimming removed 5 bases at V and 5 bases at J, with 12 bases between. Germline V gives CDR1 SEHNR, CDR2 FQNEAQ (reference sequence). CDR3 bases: TGTGCCAGCAGCGAAGGGGTCGGAAATGAAAAACTGTTTTTT. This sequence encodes CASSEGVGNEKLFF. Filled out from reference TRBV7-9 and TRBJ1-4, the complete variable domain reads DTGVSQNPRHKITKRGQNVTFRCDPISEHNRLYWYRQTLGQGPEFLTYFQNEAQLEKSRLLSDRFSAERPKGSFSTLEIQRTEQGDSAMYLCASSEGVGNEKLFFGSGTQLSVL.

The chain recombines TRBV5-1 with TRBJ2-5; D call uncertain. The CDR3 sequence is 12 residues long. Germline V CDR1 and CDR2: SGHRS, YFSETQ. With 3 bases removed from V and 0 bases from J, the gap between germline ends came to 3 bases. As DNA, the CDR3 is TGCGCCAGCAGCTGGGACCAAGAGACCCAGTACTTC. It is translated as CASSWDQETQYF.

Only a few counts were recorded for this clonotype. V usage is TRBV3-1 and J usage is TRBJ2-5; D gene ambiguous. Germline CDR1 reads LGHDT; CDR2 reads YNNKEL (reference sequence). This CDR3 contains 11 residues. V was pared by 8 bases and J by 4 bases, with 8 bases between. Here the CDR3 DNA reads TGTGCCAGCGCGGTTAGAGAGACCCAGTACTTC. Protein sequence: CASAVRETQYF.

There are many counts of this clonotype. In nucleotides, the CDR3 is TGTGCCAGCAGCAAACTAGGGAATGAGCAGTTCTTC. This translates into CASSKLGNEQFF. The chain links TRBV3-1 to TRBJ2-1; a weak D match, TRBD2 (5 bases). The germline V gene encodes CDR1 LGHDT and CDR2 YNNKEL (reference sequence). Trimming left V 5 bases short and J 7 bases short, with 9 bases between. CDR3 size: 12 residues.

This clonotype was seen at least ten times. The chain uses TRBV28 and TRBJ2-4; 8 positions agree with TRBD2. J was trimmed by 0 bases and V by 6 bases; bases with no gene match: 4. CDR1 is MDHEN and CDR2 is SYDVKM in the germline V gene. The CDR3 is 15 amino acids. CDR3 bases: TGTGCCAGCAGCCCGGGGGGGGCAGCCAAAAACATTCAGTACTTC. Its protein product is CASSPGGAAKNIQYF.